This entry lists 6 T cell receptor beta chains sequenced from one sample in a study of shared clonotypes between healthy human individuals. TCRdb's table, derived via immunoSEQ multiplex PCR, lists solely in-frame clones and lacks some. The sample records about 1 million clones, 60% to 80% being singletons. Material: memory CD4+ T cells sorted from blood. Subset in this sample: CD45RA-negative fraction. Receptors originate from a man aged 18 to 30 in good health.

The rearrangement links TRBV2 to TRBJ1-3, with 10 bases fitting TRBD1. The junction had 9 bases not matched to a gene; V was cut back by 4 bases and J by 0 bases. The CDR3 covers 18 residues. Germline values: CDR1 SNHLY, CDR2 FYNNEI. The CDR3 bases are TGTGCCAGCAGTGTCCCGACAGGGGGCGAGAGCTCTGGAAACACCATATATTTT. Protein product: CASSVPTGGESSGNTIYF.

V usage is TRBV5-1 and J usage is TRBJ2-3; D unclear. CDR3 length equals 14 residues. Trimming removed 0 bases from V and 6 bases from J, with 11 bases in between. Per germline, CDR1 SGHRS and CDR2 YFSETQ. CDR3 coding DNA: TGCGCCAGCAGCTTGGGGGCCGCGCCGGATACGCAGTATTTT. Amino acid sequence: CASSLGAAPDTQYF.

The J gene is TRBJ2-1, the V gene TRBV5-1, with TRBD2 matching 9 bases. V was pared by 4 bases and J by 5 bases, with 4 bases of the junction left unmatched. The CDR3 sequence is 14 residues long. From germline, CDR1 is SGHRS and CDR2 YFSETQ. CDR3 protein: CASSNSGGNNEQFF. In DNA, the CDR3 is TGCGCCAGCAGCAACAGCGGGGGGAACAATGAGCAGTTCTTC. Full variable domain (missing parts from reference TRBV5-1 and TRBJ2-1): KAGVTQTPRYLIKTRGQQVTLSCSPISGHRSVSWYQQTPGQGLQFLFEYFSETQRNKGNFPGRFSGRQFSNSRSEMNVSTLELGDSALYLCASSNSGGNNEQFFGPGTRLTVL.

This clone was seen a few times. The CDR3 region has the DNA TGTGCCAGCAACTACCGGGGACCCACAGATACGCAGTATTTT. Residues: CASNYRGPTDTQYF. This rearrangement joins TRBV2 to TRBJ2-3; D assignment may be TRBD1 or TRBD2 (5 bases each). CDR3 length: 14 amino acids. V lost 7 bases to trimming and J lost 2 bases, with 13 bases between them. Germline V gives CDR1 SNHLY, CDR2 FYNNEI.

The chain couples TRBV14 to TRBJ2-1, with 7 bases lining up with TRBD1. CDR3 size: 14 residues. Trimming at V came to 2 bases and at J to 10 bases, leaving 8 bases not matched to a gene. The germline gives CDR1 SGHDN, CDR2 FVKESK. The CDR3 region is CASSQTNRGQEQFF. As DNA, the CDR3 is TGTGCCAGCAGCCAAACCAACAGGGGACAGGAGCAGTTCTTC.

This clone has more than one count but fewer than ten. CDR3 region: CATRTSGRGIYNEQFF. CDR3 bases: TGTGCCACTAGGACTAGCGGGAGGGGGATTTACAATGAGCAGTTCTTC. The gene calls are TRBV2 and TRBJ2-1; 15 nucleotides match TRBD2. V shed 10 bases and J 4 bases; nucleotides not matched to a gene: 8. The CDR3 runs to 16 residues. Germline CDR1 SNHLY, CDR2 FYNNEI.